Following are 17 T cell receptor beta chains from one sample sequenced in a study of blood T cell repertoires in COVID-19. Using immunoSEQ multiplex PCR, the repertoire was profiled, and TCRdb retains in-frame clones only, with some absent. The table records more than 150,000 clones, 75% to 90% of them present only once. The material sequenced was PBMCs or T cells enriched from blood (not recorded which). These receptors came from a young woman who had recovered from COVID-19.

Here the CDR3 DNA reads TGTGCCAGCAGCGTAGGGTCAGGGTGGACTGAAGCTTTCTTT. It codes for CASSVGSGWTEAFF. The chain couples TRBV9 to TRBJ1-1; possibly TRBD1 for D (5 bases). V lost 0 bases and J lost 5, with 11 bases in between. The V gene's germline CDR1 is SGDLS and CDR2 YYNGEE. This CDR3 is built from 14 residues.

The chain employs TRBV30 and TRBJ1-2, with a possible D match to TRBD1 (5 bases). V was cut by 0 bases and J by 8 bases, with 19 bases left in between. Germline V CDR1 and CDR2: GTSNPN, SVGIG (reference sequence). CDR3 size: 15 residues. This CDR3 reads CAWSVPRRVGLGYTF. The CDR3 coding sequence is TGTGCCTGGAGTGTACCCCGCAGGGTAGGATTGGGCTACACCTTC.

This chain connects TRBV19 to TRBJ1-1; a possible D gene is TRBD1 (6 bases). Trimming shortened V by 8 bases and J by 0 bases, and 10 bases separated the two germline ends. Germline assignment: CDR1 LNHDA and CDR2 SQIVND (reference sequence). There are 13 residues in the CDR3. CDR3 bases: TGTGCCAGTTTACAGGGCATGAACACTGAAGCTTTCTTT. This translates into CASLQGMNTEAFF.

This sequence joins TRBV4-1 and TRBJ1-2; 9 positions agree with TRBD1. This CDR3 region has 16 residues. Germline V gives CDR1 MGHRA, CDR2 YSYEKL. V lost 1 base and J lost 4; bases outside the gene matches: 7. Written as DNA, the CDR3 is TGCGCCAGCAGCCAAGGTCAAGGACAGGGGTTCTATGGCTACACCTTC. This codes for CASSQGQGQGFYGYTF.

The chain joins TRBV6-5 to TRBJ1-2; 9 bases line up with TRBD1. This CDR3 has 15 amino acids. Germline trimming cut 1 base from V and 6 bases from J; bases unmatched to any gene: 6. Germline V lookup: CDR1 MNHEY, CDR2 SVGAGI. Here the CDR3 reads CASSYFDGTGNGYTF. The CDR3 DNA is TGTGCCAGCAGTTACTTCGACGGGACAGGGAATGGCTACACCTTC.

The V call is TRBV5-1, the J call TRBJ2-7; 11 bases match TRBD2. The CDR3 has 15 amino acids. Germline trimming cut 4 bases from V and 0 bases from J; bases unmatched to any gene: 3. Germline lookup yields CDR1 SGHRS and CDR2 YFSETQ. The CDR3 nucleotides are TGCGCCAGCAGCCTACTAGCGGGGGACTCCTACGAGCAGTACTTC. Residues: CASSLLAGDSYEQYF.

The chain has TRBV12-3 or TRBV12-4 and TRBJ1-1, with a possible D match to TRBD1 (5 bases). The CDR3 contains 12 residues. Trimming shortened V by 1 base and J by 11 bases, and 11 bases separated the two germline ends. CDR3 in DNA: TGTGCCAGCAGTTTAGGGAGGGACCAGGCTTTCTTT. Amino acid sequence: CASSLGRDQAFF.

V usage is TRBV9 and J usage is TRBJ1-1; 10 bases fit TRBD1. CDR1 SGDLS and CDR2 YYNGEE come from the germline V gene. The CDR3 extends over 17 amino acids. V lost 3 bases and J lost 0; bases outside the gene matches: 8. CDR3 in amino acids: CASSENRDRGLNTEAFF. The CDR3 nucleotides read TGTGCCAGCAGCGAAAACCGGGACAGGGGCCTGAACACTGAAGCTTTCTTT.

The chain carries TRBV4-3 and TRBJ2-2, with a possible D match to TRBD2 (6 bases). This CDR3 has 18 amino acids. CDR1 LGHNA and CDR2 YSLEER come from the germline V gene. V lost 0 bases and J 3 bases, leaving 17 bases between the germline ends. The chain's CDR3 is CASSQDSGPSEYTGELFF. DNA of the CDR3: TGCGCCAGCAGCCAAGATAGCGGCCCTAGCGAGTACACCGGGGAGCTGTTTTTT.

The J gene is TRBJ1-5, the V gene TRBV15; D gene uncertain. This CDR3 is 13 amino acids long. V lost 4 bases and J lost 7, with 11 bases in between. CDR1 and CDR2 from the germline V gene are LNHNV and YYDKDF (reference sequence). The CDR3 nucleotides are TGTGCCACCAGCACCGGATCGGGGCAGCCCCAGCATTTT. Residues: CATSTGSGQPQHF.

The J gene is TRBJ2-3, the V gene TRBV5-4, with 8 bases identical to TRBD1. Germline-derived CDR1 and CDR2 are SGHNT and YYREEE (reference sequence). The J segment lost 6 bases and the V segment lost 4 bases, leaving 10 bases of the junction unmatched. This CDR3 is 15 amino acids long. The CDR3 loop reads CASSRGPGGFDTQYF. The CDR3 coding sequence is TGTGCCAGCAGCCGCGGGCCAGGGGGCTTCGATACGCAGTATTTT.

This rearrangement joins TRBV7-8 to TRBJ1-2, with a tentative D call TRBD1 (5 bases). This CDR3 has 16 amino acids. Germline V gene data show CDR1 as SGHVS and CDR2 as FQNEAQ. Trimming stripped 2 bases from V and 4 bases from J, with 17 bases between. The CDR3 nucleotides read TGTGCCAGCAGCTTAACCACCTTGGGGCAGGCCTATGGCTACACCTTC. The encoded protein is CASSLTTLGQAYGYTF.

This clone came up once. The chain recombines TRBV3-1 (or the pseudogene TRBV3-2) with TRBJ1-3; TRBD1 agrees at 7 bases. Germline CDR1 reads LGHDT; CDR2 reads YNNKEL (reference sequence). J gave up 1 base and V 4 bases, and 1 base lay outside the gene matches. The CDR3 covers 14 residues. CDR3 sequence reads: CASSLGQSGNTIYF. CDR3 coding DNA: TGTGCCAGCAGCCTGGGACAGTCTGGAAACACCATATATTTT.

The CDR3 spells CASSLAGGNEQFF. The CDR3 region has the DNA TGTGCCAGCAGCCTCGCCGGAGGGAATGAGCAGTTCTTC. The V gene is TRBV7-3, the J gene TRBJ2-1; D possibly corresponds to TRBD2 (6 bases). Trimming shortened V by 5 bases and J by 7 bases, and 12 bases separated the two germline ends. The germline gives CDR1 SGHTA, CDR2 FQGTGA. The length of the CDR3 is 13 residues.

J is TRBJ1-2 and V is TRBV4-2, with D possibly TRBD1 on 6 matching bases. The V end lost 4 bases, the J end lost 1 base, and 10 bases lay between the germline ends. The CDR3 extends over 14 amino acids. Germline V gene sequence: CDR1 LGHNA, CDR2 YNFKEQ. The CDR3: CASSPLGGNYGYTF. The CDR3 nucleotides read TGTGCCAGCAGCCCTTTAGGGGGTAACTATGGCTACACCTTC.

This clone was found once. The chain has TRBV6-5 and TRBJ1-2, with D possibly matching TRBD1 (5 bases). This CDR3 is built from 14 residues. Germline V CDR1 and CDR2: MNHEY, SVGAGI. V shed 2 bases and J shed 2 bases, with 9 bases lying between them. DNA for the CDR3: TGTGCCAGCAGTTACGGGGGGGGGAACTATGGCTACACCTTC. Its translation is CASSYGGGNYGYTF.

The J gene is TRBJ2-1, the V gene TRBV5-6, with D perhaps TRBD2 (5 bases). In germline, CDR1 is SGHDT, CDR2 YYEEEE. CDR3 length: 13 amino acids. V dropped 4 bases and J dropped 9 bases, with 14 bases sitting between them. This CDR3 reads CASSRGLRGEQFF. The CDR3 bases are TGTGCCAGCAGCCGCGGGCTAAGAGGTGAGCAGTTCTTC.